This paragraph covers one T cell receptor beta chain sequence. The target antigen is unknown. TCRdb's table, derived via immunoSEQ multiplex PCR, lists solely in-frame clones and lacks some. This sample has over 200,000 clones; less than 90% occur once, and the top ten carry around 5.6%. CDR1 SGHVS and CDR2 FQNEAQ come from the germline V gene. V shed 5 bases and J 2 bases; nucleotides not matched to a gene: 2. The CDR3 is made up of 15 amino acids. The sample belongs to a study of cytomegalovirus exposure and HLA in healthy donors. Study-level points and caveats: The majority of TCR sequences were rare, yet some public TCRs appeared in many donors. The listing of roughly 160 TCR beta chains classed them as cytomegalovirus-associated. Using the classifier, cytomegalovirus status was reportedly diagnosed with high specificity and sensitivity. Confirmation was obtained in vitro that a few CMV-associated chains are specific for CMV antigens.

The sequence was obtained from a woman aged 18-30 years in good health and CMV-seronegative. The chain employs TRBV7-8 and TRBJ2-6, with 8 bases fitting TRBD1. Specimen: PBMCs. CDR3 in DNA: TGTGCCAGCAGCGGACAGGGAGCTGGGGCCAACGTCCTGACTTTC. This codes for CASSGQGAGANVLTF.